The 4 T cell receptor beta chains reported below all come from one sample, sequenced in a study of T cells after yellow fever vaccination. TCRdb itself ran the 5' RACE reads through MiXCR, one entry per CDR3 protein. This table has 400,000 or so distinct CDR3 sequences, approximately 6% appearing once. Sequences were derived from PBMCs, sampled 5 days after the yellow fever booster vaccination. The receptors stem from a man aged 30-40 years who received the YFV17D yellow fever vaccine.

The chain couples TRBV11-2 to TRBJ2-1, with TRBD1 matching 10 bases. The trim removed 4 bases at V and 4 bases at J, leaving 13 bases unmatched. Germline CDR1 and CDR2: SGHAT and FQNNGV. This CDR3 is 18 amino acids long. In nucleotides, the CDR3 is TGTGCCAGCAGCTACCCGGGACAGGGGACCCCCGATTACAATGAGCAGTTCTTC. This encodes CASSYPGQGTPDYNEQFF.

The V call is TRBV20-1, the J call TRBJ2-1; 11 bases agree with TRBD2. Germline V gene lookup returns CDR1 DFQATT and CDR2 SNEGSKA (reference sequence). J was trimmed by 7 bases and V by 7 bases; bases with no gene match: 9. The CDR3 has 14 residues. DNA of the CDR3: TGCAGTGTCGCGGCTAGCGGGAGGATAAATGAGCAGTTCTTC. Translated, it gives CSVAASGRINEQFF.

This clonotype showed up just a few times. This chain uses TRBV12-3 or TRBV12-4 with TRBJ2-1; the D gene is possibly TRBD2 (6 bases). Between the trimmed V and J ends, which lost 7 bases and 3 bases, there was a span of 10 bases. There are 13 residues in the CDR3. CDR3 DNA: TGTGCCAGCAACCTAGCGAACTACAATGAGCAGTTCTTC. It encodes CASNLANYNEQFF.

This clonotype was detected a few times. The rearrangement uses TRBV19 and TRBJ2-3; TRBD2 matches 9 bases. Germline V gene data show CDR1 as LNHDA and CDR2 as SQIVND (reference sequence). The V segment lost 4 bases and the J segment 3 bases; nucleotides outside the gene matches: 20. The CDR3 runs 20 residues. This CDR3 is CASSTQRPRFGREGTDTQYF. CDR3 nucleotides: TGTGCCAGTAGTACGCAACGCCCAAGGTTCGGGCGGGAGGGTACAGATACGCAGTATTTT.